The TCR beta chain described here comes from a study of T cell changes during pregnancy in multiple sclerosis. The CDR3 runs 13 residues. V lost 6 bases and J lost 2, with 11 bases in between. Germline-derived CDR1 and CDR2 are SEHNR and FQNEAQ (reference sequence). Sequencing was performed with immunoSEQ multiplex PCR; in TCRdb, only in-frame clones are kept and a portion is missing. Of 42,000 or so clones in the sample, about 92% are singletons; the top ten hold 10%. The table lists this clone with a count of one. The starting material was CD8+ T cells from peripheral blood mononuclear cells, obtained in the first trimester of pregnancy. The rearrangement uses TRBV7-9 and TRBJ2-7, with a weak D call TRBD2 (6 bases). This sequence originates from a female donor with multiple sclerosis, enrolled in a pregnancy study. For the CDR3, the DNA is TGTGCCAGCAGGTTGGGAGGAGCCTACGAGCAGTACTTC. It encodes CASRLGGAYEQYF.